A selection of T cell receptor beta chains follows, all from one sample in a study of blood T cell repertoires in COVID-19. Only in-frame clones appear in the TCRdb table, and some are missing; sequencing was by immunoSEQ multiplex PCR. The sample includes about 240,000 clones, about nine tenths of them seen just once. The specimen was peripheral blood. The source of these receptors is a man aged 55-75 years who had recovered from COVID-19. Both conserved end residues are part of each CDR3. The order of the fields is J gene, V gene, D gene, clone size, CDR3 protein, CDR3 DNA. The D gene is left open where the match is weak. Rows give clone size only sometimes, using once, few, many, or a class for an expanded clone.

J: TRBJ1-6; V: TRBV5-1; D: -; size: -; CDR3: CASSLGVSSYNSPLHF; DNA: TGCGCCAGCAGCCTAGGGGTCTCCTCCTATAATTCACCCCTCCACTTT
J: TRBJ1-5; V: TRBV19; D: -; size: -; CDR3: CASRAFEGRGNQPQHF; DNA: TGTGCCAGTAGGGCTTTCGAGGGAAGGGGCAATCAGCCCCAGCATTTT
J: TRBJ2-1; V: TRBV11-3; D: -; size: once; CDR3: CASSLDGPGHNEQFF; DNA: TGTGCCAGCAGCTTAGATGGGCCAGGGCACAATGAGCAGTTCTTC
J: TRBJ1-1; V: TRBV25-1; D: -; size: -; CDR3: CASSERGAGEDTEAFF; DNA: TGTGCCAGCAGTGAACGGGGGGCCGGGGAGGACACTGAAGCTTTCTTT
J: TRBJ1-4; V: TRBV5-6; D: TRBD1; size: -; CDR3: CASSLNRGRNEKLFF; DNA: TGTGCCAGCAGCTTAAACAGGGGACGTAATGAAAAACTGTTTTTT
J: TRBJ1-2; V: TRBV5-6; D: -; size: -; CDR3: CASSSGAGYTF; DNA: TGTGCCAGCAGTTCTGGGGCTGGCTACACCTTC
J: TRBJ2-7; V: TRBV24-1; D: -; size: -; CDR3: CATRQGSSYEQYF; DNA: TGTGCCACCCGGCAGGGAAGCTCCTACGAGCAGTACTTC
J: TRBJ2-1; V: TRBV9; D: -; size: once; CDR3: CASSVKWTNNEQFF; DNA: TGTGCCAGCAGCGTAAAGTGGACTAACAATGAGCAGTTCTTC
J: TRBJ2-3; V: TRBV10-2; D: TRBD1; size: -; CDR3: CASSPGQVRTDTQYF; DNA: TGCGCCAGCAGCCCCGGACAGGTTCGGACAGATACGCAGTATTTT
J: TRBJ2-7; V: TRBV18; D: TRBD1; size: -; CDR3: CASSSSPGQGIGLSEQYF; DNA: TGTGCCAGCTCATCCTCACCGGGACAGGGTATCGGGTTGAGCGAGCAGTACTTC
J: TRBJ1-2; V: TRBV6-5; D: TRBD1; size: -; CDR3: CASSPTGSYGYTF; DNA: TGTGCCAGCAGCCCGACAGGGAGCTATGGCTACACCTTC
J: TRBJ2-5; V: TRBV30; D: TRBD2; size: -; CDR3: CAWSAFDSGGAQGETQYF; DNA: TGTGCCTGGAGTGCCTTCGATAGCGGGGGGGCCCAGGGGGAGACCCAGTACTTC
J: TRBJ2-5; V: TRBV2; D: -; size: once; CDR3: CASSPGVVEETQYF; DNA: TGTGCCAGCAGCCCAGGGGTGGTCGAAGAGACCCAGTACTTC
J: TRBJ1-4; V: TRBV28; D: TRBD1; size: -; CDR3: CASSTRTGRANEKLFF; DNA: TGTGCCAGCAGTACTCGGACAGGGAGGGCTAATGAAAAACTGTTTTTT
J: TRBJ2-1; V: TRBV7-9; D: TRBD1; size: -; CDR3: CASSLVPGQGNYNEQFF; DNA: TGTGCCAGCAGCTTAGTACCGGGACAGGGTAACTACAATGAGCAGTTCTTC
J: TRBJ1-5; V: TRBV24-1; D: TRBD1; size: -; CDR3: CATRQGPNQPQHF; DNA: TGTGCCACCCGACAGGGACCCAATCAGCCCCAGCATTTT
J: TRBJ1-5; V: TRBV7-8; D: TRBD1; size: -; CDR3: CASSSDRPFNQPQHF; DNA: TGTGCCAGCAGCTCGGACAGGCCTTTCAATCAGCCCCAGCATTTT
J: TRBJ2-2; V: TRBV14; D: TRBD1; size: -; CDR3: CASSQTGAGELFF; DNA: TGTGCCAGCAGCCAGACAGGGGCCGGGGAGCTGTTTTTT
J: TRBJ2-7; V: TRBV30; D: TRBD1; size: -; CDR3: CAWKGTGIEQYF; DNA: TGTGCCTGGAAAGGGACAGGGATCGAGCAGTACTTC
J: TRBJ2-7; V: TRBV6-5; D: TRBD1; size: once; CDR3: CASNIRTGNIDEQYF; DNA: TGTGCCAGCAATATCCGGACAGGGAATATCGACGAGCAGTACTTC
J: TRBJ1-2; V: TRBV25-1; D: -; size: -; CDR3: CASSPHMTANYGYTF; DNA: TGTGCCAGCAGTCCTCATATGACAGCCAACTATGGCTACACCTTC
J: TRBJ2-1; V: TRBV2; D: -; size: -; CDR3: CASSERLGGVYNEQFF; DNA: TGTGCCAGCAGTGAGAGGCTTGGCGGGGTTTACAATGAGCAGTTCTTC
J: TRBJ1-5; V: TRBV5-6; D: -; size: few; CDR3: CASSRGFSNQPQHF; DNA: TGTGCCAGCAGTCGGGGATTTAGCAATCAGCCCCAGCATTTT
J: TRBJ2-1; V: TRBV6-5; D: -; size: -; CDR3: CASSYLAGRASEQFF; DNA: TGTGCCAGCAGTTACCTCGCGGGTAGGGCAAGCGAGCAGTTCTTC
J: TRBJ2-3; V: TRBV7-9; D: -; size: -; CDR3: CASSYAGLDTQYF; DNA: TGTGCCAGCAGCTACGCGGGGTTAGATACGCAGTATTTT
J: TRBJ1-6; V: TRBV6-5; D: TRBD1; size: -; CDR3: CASNRDRDSPLHF; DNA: TGTGCCAGCAACCGGGACAGGGATTCACCCCTCCACTTT
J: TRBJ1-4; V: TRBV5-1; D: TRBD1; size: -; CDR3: CASSFQGAKNEKLFF; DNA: TGCGCCAGCAGCTTCCAGGGGGCGAAAAATGAAAAACTGTTTTTT
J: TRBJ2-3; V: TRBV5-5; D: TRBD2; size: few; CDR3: CASSFSSGGSRTDTQYF; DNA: TGTGCCAGCAGCTTTTCGTCGGGGGGTTCAAGGACAGATACGCAGTATTTT
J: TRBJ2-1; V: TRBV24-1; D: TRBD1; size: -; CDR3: CATSDPRGKGNEQFF; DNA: TGTGCCACCAGTGACCCCAGGGGGAAGGGGAATGAGCAGTTCTTC
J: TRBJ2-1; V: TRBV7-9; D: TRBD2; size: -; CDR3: CASSLGLAFREQFF; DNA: TGTGCCAGCAGCTTAGGACTAGCGTTCAGGGAGCAGTTCTTC
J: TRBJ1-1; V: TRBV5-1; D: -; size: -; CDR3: CASSLEGREAFF; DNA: TGCGCCAGCAGCTTGGAGGGGCGGGAAGCTTTCTTT
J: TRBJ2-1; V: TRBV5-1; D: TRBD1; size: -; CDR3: CASSLSGQIYNEQFF; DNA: TGCGCCAGCAGCTTGTCGGGACAGATATACAATGAGCAGTTCTTC
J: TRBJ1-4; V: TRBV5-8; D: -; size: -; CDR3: CASSLGLNLATNEKLFF; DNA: TGTGCCAGCAGCTTGGGTTTAAACTTAGCAACTAATGAAAAACTGTTTTTT
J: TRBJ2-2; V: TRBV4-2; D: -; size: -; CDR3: CASSQGWGPNTGELFF; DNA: TGTGCCAGCAGCCAAGGGTGGGGGCCGAACACCGGGGAGCTGTTTTTT
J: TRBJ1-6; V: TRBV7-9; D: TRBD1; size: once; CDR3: CASSSQGGSPLHF; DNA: TGTGCCAGCAGTTCCCAGGGGGGCTCACCCCTCCACTTT
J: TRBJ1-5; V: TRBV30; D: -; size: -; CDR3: CAWSQKGTRQPQHF; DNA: TGTGCCTGGAGCCAAAAGGGGACTAGGCAGCCCCAGCATTTT
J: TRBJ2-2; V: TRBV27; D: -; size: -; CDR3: CAIGPRGSGELFF; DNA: TGTGCCATCGGACCCCGAGGGTCCGGGGAGCTGTTTTTT
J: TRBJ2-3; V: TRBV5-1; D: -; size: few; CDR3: CASSLAGGADTQYF; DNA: TGCGCCAGCAGCTTGGCCGGAGGGGCAGATACGCAGTATTTT
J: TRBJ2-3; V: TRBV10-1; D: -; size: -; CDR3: CASSWGRRRATDTQYF; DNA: TGCGCCAGCAGTTGGGGCAGGCGAAGGGCCACAGATACGCAGTATTTT
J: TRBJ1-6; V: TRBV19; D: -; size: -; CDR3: CASSIAGEGPSPLHF; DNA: TGTGCCAGTAGTATCGCCGGGGAGGGCCCTTCACCCCTCCACTTT
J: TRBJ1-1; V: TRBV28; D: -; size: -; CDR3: CASSRQVNTEAFF; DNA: TGTGCCAGCAGTCGACAGGTGAACACTGAAGCTTTCTTT
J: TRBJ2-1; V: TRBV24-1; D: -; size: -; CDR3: CATSLDRSSYNEQFF; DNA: TGTGCCACCAGTCTAGACAGGAGCTCCTACAATGAGCAGTTCTTC